This is a list of T cell receptor beta chains from one sample in a study of technical replicates of blood from a few donors. Clones were read by immunoSEQ multiplex PCR, and TCRdb kept only the in-frame ones, dropping some. In the table there are approximately 79,000 clones, 80% to 95% of which are singletons. Material: T cells isolated from PBMCs. The source of these receptors is a human donor in good health. Each CDR3 is given with its conserved first and last residue. D genes are given only for firm matches. Clone size is given for some rows only: seen once, a few or many times, or a class if the clone is expanded.

>TRBV4-1|TRBJ2-5|-|TRBD1
CASSRDRVQETQYF
TGCGCCAGCAGCCGGGACAGGGTCCAAGAGACCCAGTACTTC
>TRBV5-1|TRBJ2-3|-|TRBD1
CASSLGQGAEADTQYF
TGCGCCAGCAGCTTGGGACAGGGCGCGGAAGCAGATACGCAGTATTTT
>TRBV14|TRBJ1-1|-|-
CASSFGHNVMNTEAFF
TGTGCCAGCAGCTTTGGACACAACGTCATGAACACTGAAGCTTTCTTT
>TRBV6-5|TRBJ2-1|once|-
CASSYSMRREGEQFF
TGTGCCAGCAGTTACTCGATGCGCAGGGAAGGTGAGCAGTTCTTC
>TRBV7-9|TRBJ1-1|-|-
CASSLAEGVAEAFF
TGTGCCAGCAGCTTAGCGGAAGGGGTCGCTGAAGCTTTCTTT
>TRBV7-3|TRBJ1-1|few|-
CASSPEGSPGTEAFF
TGTGCCAGCAGCCCGGAGGGTTCTCCGGGGACTGAAGCTTTCTTT
>TRBV19|TRBJ1-4|once|-
CASSIDRAEKLFF
TGTGCCAGTAGTATAGACAGGGCTGAAAAACTGTTTTTT
>TRBV25-1|TRBJ1-2|-|TRBD1
CASSERDSYGYTF
TGTGCCAGCAGTGAAAGGGACAGCTATGGCTACACCTTC
>TRBV27|TRBJ1-2|-|TRBD1
CASSPSFGTVSYGYTF
TGTGCCAGCAGTCCCTCCTTCGGGACAGTTAGCTATGGCTACACCTTC
>TRBV13|TRBJ1-3|-|-
CASSLSGLGGNTIYF
TGTGCCAGCAGCTTGAGCGGTTTAGGAGGAAACACCATATATTTT
>TRBV28|TRBJ2-7|-|-
CASSLKQSKYEQYF
TGTGCCAGCAGCCTAAAACAGTCTAAGTACGAGCAGTACTTC
>TRBV30|TRBJ2-5|-|TRBD1
CAWSSGQGYETQYF
TGTGCCTGGAGTTCTGGACAGGGTTACGAGACCCAGTACTTC
>TRBV30|TRBJ1-1|few|TRBD1
CAWSVRRTGDTEAFF
TGTGCCTGGAGTGTCCGGAGGACAGGGGACACTGAAGCTTTCTTT
>TRBV9|TRBJ2-2|-|-
CASSPRAGPNTGELFF
TGTGCCAGCAGCCCTAGGGCGGGCCCGAACACCGGGGAGCTGTTTTTT
>TRBV19|TRBJ1-5|few|TRBD1
CASSIEGQGDSQPQHF
TGTGCCAGTAGTATAGAGGGACAGGGGGACTCTCAGCCCCAGCATTTT
>TRBV27|TRBJ2-7|-|TRBD1
CASRWSPGTGINEQYF
TGTGCCAGCAGGTGGAGCCCCGGGACAGGGATTAACGAGCAGTACTTC
>TRBV7-3|TRBJ2-3|-|-
CASSLTRGNTDTQYF
TGTGCCAGCAGCTTAACTCGGGGAAACACAGATACGCAGTATTTT
>TRBV4-3|TRBJ2-5|-|TRBD2
CASSQDRGGLETQYF
TGCGCCAGCAGCCAAGATAGGGGAGGGTTAGAGACCCAGTACTTC
>TRBV6-1|TRBJ2-3|-|-
CASSEAPSNTDTQYF
TGTGCCAGCAGTGAAGCGCCTAGTAACACAGATACGCAGTATTTT
>TRBV19|TRBJ2-1|-|-
CASTRQESTYNEQFF
TGTGCCAGTACAAGACAGGAAAGTACCTACAATGAGCAGTTCTTC
>TRBV6-4|TRBJ2-7|-|TRBD2
CASSSGLAGGEQYF
TGTGCCAGCAGTTCGGGACTAGCGGGAGGGGAGCAGTACTTC
>TRBV5-1|TRBJ2-3|-|-
CASSLDTASTDTQYF
TGCGCCAGCAGCTTGGACACCGCTAGCACAGATACGCAGTATTTT
>TRBV5-8|TRBJ1-5|-|TRBD1
CASSLIRQGALNQPQHF
TGTGCCAGCAGCTTGATCCGACAGGGGGCCCTCAATCAGCCCCAGCATTTT
>TRBV7-9|TRBJ2-3|-|-
CASSLVSTDTQYF
TGTGCCAGCAGCTTAGTTAGTACAGATACGCAGTATTTT
>TRBV5-8|TRBJ2-7|-|-
CAILGQPISYEQYF
TGTGCCATCCTAGGACAACCCATCTCCTACGAGCAGTACTTC
>TRBV4-3|TRBJ2-2|-|TRBD2
CASSQDHVLAGVQAGELFF
TGCGCCAGCAGCCAAGACCATGTACTAGCGGGAGTTCAGGCCGGGGAGCTGTTTTTT
>TRBV9|TRBJ1-5|-|TRBD1
CASSRGQGYSNQPQHF
TGTGCCAGCAGCCGGGGACAGGGATATAGCAATCAGCCCCAGCATTTT
>TRBV4-1|TRBJ2-1|-|TRBD2
CASSLGLAGTYEQFF
TGCGCCAGCAGCCTCGGACTAGCGGGAACGTATGAGCAGTTCTTC
>TRBV7-6|TRBJ2-5|-|-
CASSLVPPGHQETQYF
TGTGCCAGCAGCTTAGTCCCCCCGGGACATCAGGAGACCCAGTACTTC